This entry lists 29 T cell receptor beta chains sequenced from one sample in a study of cytomegalovirus exposure and HLA in healthy donors. Using immunoSEQ multiplex PCR, the repertoire was profiled, and TCRdb retains in-frame clones only, with some absent. The data hold 75,000 to 85,000 clones, with approximately 90% observed a single time. Sample: PBMCs. These receptors all stem from a man younger than 40 in good health and CMV-seronegative.

V usage is TRBV27 and J usage is TRBJ1-6; the match to TRBD1 covers 9 bases. V gave up 2 bases and J gave up 10 bases; unmatched junction bases: 6. CDR3 length: 15 residues. The germline gives CDR1 MNHEY, CDR2 SMNVEV (reference sequence). CDR3 nucleotides: TGTGCCAGCAGTTTACAGGGACAGGGCTGGTCACCCCTCCACTTT. Protein product: CASSLQGQGWSPLHF.

This sequence joins TRBV6-1 and TRBJ1-2, with a tentative D call TRBD1 (5 bases). V was pared by 10 bases and J by 4 bases, with 19 bases between. The CDR3 runs to 14 residues. CDR1 is MNHNS, CDR2 SASEGT, per germline. CDR3 sequence reads: CATPRTTGLYGYTF. CDR3 coding DNA: TGTGCCACCCCCCGGACCACGGGACTCTATGGCTACACCTTC.

The chain recombines TRBV6-5 with TRBJ1-2; 8 bases are a match to TRBD1. There are 15 residues in the CDR3. CDR1 is MNHEY, CDR2 SVGAGI, per germline. V dropped 5 bases and J dropped 7; count of bases not matched to a gene: 12. In nucleotides, the CDR3 is TGTGCCAGCAGTCGGACCTCTCAGGGGGCAGGTGGCTACACCTTC. Encoded protein: CASSRTSQGAGGYTF.

The V and J genes are TRBV23-1 and TRBJ1-5; D remains unclear. TRBV23-1 is identified as an open reading frame with a role that is uncertain. The CDR3 is made up of 15 amino acids. The V end lost 2 bases, the J end lost 7 bases, and 15 bases lay between the germline ends. CDR3 loop: CASSQIPSAGQPQHF. CDR3 in DNA: TGCGCCAGCAGTCAAATCCCTAGTGCGGGGCAGCCCCAGCATTTT.

V is TRBV30 and J is TRBJ2-1, with D possibly TRBD2 on 5 matching bases. Germline CDR1 reads GTSNPN; CDR2 reads SVGIG (reference sequence). Trimming removed 1 base at V and 5 bases at J, with 21 bases between. The CDR3 covers 17 residues. The CDR3: CAWSARLQTWGDNEQFF. The CDR3 DNA is TGTGCCTGGAGTGCCAGACTACAAACGTGGGGTGACAATGAGCAGTTCTTC.

The CDR3 sequence: CASSSTAGGLAESTDTQYF. The DNA for the CDR3 is TGTGCCAGCAGTTCCACTGCCGGGGGACTAGCGGAAAGCACAGATACGCAGTATTTT. The V call is TRBV11-2, the J call TRBJ2-3; TRBD2 aligns across 11 bases. There are 19 residues in the CDR3. The trim removed 6 bases at V and 0 bases at J, leaving 14 bases unmatched. Germline CDR1 reads SGHAT; CDR2 reads FQNNGV. The whole variable domain, remainder taken from reference TRBV11-2 and TRBJ2-3, is EAGVAQSPRYKIIEKRQSVAFWCNPISGHATLYWYQQILGQGPKLLIQFQNNGVVDDSQLPKDRFSAERLKGVDSTLKIQPAKLEDSAVYLCASSSTAGGLAESTDTQYFGPGTRLTVL.

This clone has only one observation. This rearrangement joins TRBV7-9 to TRBJ1-5; maybe TRBD1 (6 bases). Looked up from germline, CDR1 is SEHNR and CDR2 is FQNEAQ (reference sequence). The CDR3 has 12 amino acids. The germline V and J ends were trimmed by 8 bases and 12 bases, with 17 bases remaining between them. The CDR3 loop is CASHRDKSRQHF. CDR3 bases: TGTGCCAGCCATAGGGACAAGTCGCGCCAGCATTTT.

CDR3 protein: CASNGGLAGGGSYNEQFF. CDR3 nucleotides: TGTGCCAGCAACGGGGGACTAGCGGGAGGTGGCTCCTACAATGAGCAGTTCTTC. The rearrangement links TRBV27 to TRBJ2-1; 15 bases match TRBD2. The CDR3 totals 18 residues. V was pared by 7 bases and J by 0 bases, with 7 bases of the junction left unmatched. The V gene's germline CDR1 is MNHEY and CDR2 SMNVEV (reference sequence).

The rearrangement joins TRBV5-1 to TRBJ2-7; 12 nucleotides align to TRBD2. Germline V gene lookup returns CDR1 SGHRS and CDR2 YFSETQ. The CDR3 is 18 amino acids. The junction had 15 bases not matched to a gene; V was cut back by 4 bases and J by 4 bases. The CDR3 region has the DNA TGCGCCAGCAGCCGGGGAGATTCTAGCGGGAGGGCCGCGTACGAGCAGTACTTC. It translates to CASSRGDSSGRAAYEQYF.

The chain couples TRBV5-1 to TRBJ2-3; 8 nucleotides align to TRBD2. There are 15 residues in the CDR3. Germline V CDR1 and CDR2: SGHRS, YFSETQ. J gave up 3 bases and V 0 bases, and 3 bases lay outside the gene matches. CDR3 sequence: CASSLVSGETDTQYF. Written as DNA, the CDR3 is TGCGCCAGCAGCTTGGTTAGCGGGGAGACAGATACGCAGTATTTT.

With regard to this clone: With a much larger clone just one base away, this may be a read error. The rearrangement uses TRBV4-1 and TRBJ2-7; 10 nucleotides align to TRBD2. J gave up 1 base and V 8 bases, and 5 bases lay outside the gene matches. CDR3 length: 14 residues. CDR1 MGHRA and CDR2 YSYEKL come from the germline V gene. CDR3 DNA: TGCGCCAGCGGGACTAGCGACGGATCCTACGAGCAGTACTTC. It encodes CASGTSDGSYEQYF.

V gene TRBV5-1 combines with J gene TRBJ2-2; 7 positions match TRBD1. J gave up 6 bases and V 4 bases, and 9 bases lay outside the gene matches. CDR1 is SGHRS, CDR2 YFSETQ, per germline. The CDR3 spans 15 residues. The CDR3 is CASSKTGEGAGELFF. In nucleotides, the CDR3 is TGCGCCAGCAGCAAAACAGGGGAAGGAGCCGGGGAGCTGTTTTTT.

The chain is built from TRBV6-5 and TRBJ2-2, with TRBD2 identical over 8 bases. Germline assignment: CDR1 MNHEY and CDR2 SVGAGI. The CDR3 has 14 residues. V lost 7 bases to trimming and J lost 6 bases; unmatched junction nucleotides: 7. The CDR3 region has the DNA TGTGCCAGCATTCCTATAGCGGGACCCGGGGAGCTGTTTTTT. Translated: CASIPIAGPGELFF.

The chain links TRBV7-2 to TRBJ2-7, with 12 bases fitting TRBD2. The germline V gene encodes CDR1 SGHTA and CDR2 FQGNSA. This CDR3 region has 18 residues. The V and J ends lost 3 bases and 2 bases, in that order; junction bases with no gene match: 11. CDR3 sequence: CASSFTWTSGVFTYEQYF. CDR3 nucleotide sequence: TGTGCCAGCAGCTTCACCTGGACTAGCGGGGTATTCACCTACGAGCAGTACTTC.

The rearrangement links TRBV5-1 to TRBJ2-2, with 10 positions matching TRBD2. This CDR3 has 16 amino acids. Per germline, CDR1 SGHRS and CDR2 YFSETQ. The V and J ends lost 2 bases and 6 bases, in that order; junction bases with no gene match: 7. The CDR3 DNA is TGCGCCAGCAGCTTCGTTACTAGCGGGGCGGCCGGGGAGCTGTTTTTT. It codes for CASSFVTSGAAGELFF. Drawing the rest from reference TRBV5-1 and TRBJ2-2, the complete variable domain is KAGVTQTPRYLIKTRGQQVTLSCSPISGHRSVSWYQQTPGQGLQFLFEYFSETQRNKGNFPGRFSGRQFSNSRSEMNVSTLELGDSALYLCASSFVTSGAAGELFFGEGSRLTVL.

The V gene is TRBV27, the J gene TRBJ1-3, with 11 bases aligning to TRBD1. This CDR3 region has 15 residues. CDR1 and CDR2 from the germline V gene are MNHEY and SMNVEV (reference sequence). J gave up 3 bases and V 6 bases, and 4 bases lay outside the gene matches. The CDR3 DNA sequence: TGTGCCAGCAGCAGGACAGGGGGCTATGGAAACACCATATATTTT. This gives the protein CASSRTGGYGNTIYF.

The CDR3 spells CASSLSQHRWGANTLRSYEQYF. The CDR3, as DNA: TGTGCCAGCAGTTTAAGCCAACATCGATGGGGAGCCAACACGCTCAGGTCCTACGAGCAGTACTTC. The chain joins TRBV28 to TRBJ2-7; D perhaps matches TRBD2 (5 bases). The ends were cut back, 2 bases at V and 1 base at J, with 33 bases in the middle. CDR1 MDHEN and CDR2 SYDVKM come from the germline V gene. The CDR3 runs 22 residues.

The rearrangement links TRBV10-1 to TRBJ2-1; TRBD2 matches at 11 bases. This CDR3 spans 18 amino acids. Looked up from germline, CDR1 is WNHNN and CDR2 is SYGVQD (reference sequence). Unmatched junction bases numbered 8, after V lost 0 bases and J lost 4 bases. For the CDR3, the DNA is TGCGCCAGCAGTGAGTCACCGGGACTAGCGGATAATTACAATGAGCAGTTCTTC. Amino acid sequence: CASSESPGLADNYNEQFF.

V gene TRBV5-1 combines with J gene TRBJ2-1, with 8 nucleotides matching TRBD2. V was pared by 0 bases and J by 2 bases, with 7 bases of the junction left unmatched. The germline V gene encodes CDR1 SGHRS and CDR2 YFSETQ. This CDR3 spans 17 amino acids. The CDR3: CASSLAPLAVAYNEQFF. Written as DNA, the CDR3 is TGCGCCAGCAGCTTGGCCCCACTAGCGGTGGCCTACAATGAGCAGTTCTTC.

V is TRBV29-1 and J is TRBJ1-1, with 9 bases that match TRBD1. Germline V CDR1 and CDR2: SQVTM, ANQGSEA. V trimming: 6 bases; J trimming: 4 bases; junction bases outside the gene matches: 3. The CDR3 spans 12 residues. The CDR3 here is CSVTGGVTEAFF. The CDR3 nucleotides are TGCAGCGTCACAGGGGGCGTCACTGAAGCTTTCTTT.

This clone was found once. V and J are TRBV11-2 and TRBJ2-6, with D possibly being TRBD1 (5 bases). Germline V gene sequence: CDR1 SGHAT, CDR2 FQNNGV. With 4 bases removed from V and 4 bases from J, the gap between germline ends came to 14 bases. The CDR3 spans 16 residues. Written as DNA, the CDR3 is TGTGCCAGCAGCTCCCCCAGGGCGGAAGGGGCCAACGTCCTGACTTTC. It translates to CASSSPRAEGANVLTF.

The genes are TRBV19 and TRBJ1-1, with TRBD1 matching over 7 bases. Germline values: CDR1 LNHDA, CDR2 SQIVND (reference sequence). The CDR3 has 17 residues. V shed 2 bases and J 1 base; nucleotides not matched to a gene: 10. The CDR3 nucleotides are TGTGCCAGTAGTATACGGCCCAGACAGGGTAAGAACACTGAAGCTTTCTTT. Its protein product is CASSIRPRQGKNTEAFF. Full variable domain (remainder filled in from reference TRBV19 and TRBJ1-1): DGGITQSPKYLFRKEGQNVTLSCEQNLNHDAMYWYRQDPGQGLRLIYYSQIVNDFQKGDIAEGYSVSREKKESFPLTVTSAQKNPTAFYLCASSIRPRQGKNTEAFFGQGTRLTVV.

In its sample, this clone was seen a few times. This chain joins TRBV5-1 and TRBJ2-2, with D perhaps matching TRBD1 (5 bases). Germline CDR1 reads SGHRS; CDR2 reads YFSETQ. The CDR3 loop spans 16 amino acids. V was shortened by 3 bases and J by 2 bases, with 14 bases between the two germline ends. CDR3 protein: CASSSSQGANTGELFF. In DNA form, the CDR3 reads TGCGCCAGCAGCTCGAGCCAGGGTGCTAACACCGGGGAGCTGTTTTTT.

The chain recombines TRBV14 with TRBJ1-3; no clear D. The CDR3 length is 19 residues. Germline loops: CDR1 SGHDN, CDR2 FVKESK. V was pared by 1 base and J by 7 bases, with 26 bases between. CDR3: CASSQGWRVVTPTGNTIYF. The CDR3 bases are TGTGCCAGCAGCCAAGGCTGGCGTGTCGTGACTCCAACCGGGAACACCATATATTTT.

The chain links TRBV7-2 to TRBJ2-7; D is possibly TRBD2 (6 bases). The V gene lost 0 bases and the J gene lost 2 bases, with 11 bases spanning the gap. This CDR3 comprises 15 residues. Germline CDR1 is SGHTA and CDR2 is FQGNSA. The CDR3 here is CASSLAQGGTYEQYF. DNA for the CDR3: TGTGCCAGCAGCTTAGCGCAGGGCGGGACCTACGAGCAGTACTTC.

This chain connects TRBV6-5 to TRBJ2-6; D gene uncertain. Germline CDR1 reads MNHEY; CDR2 reads SVGAGI. With 2 bases removed from V and 0 bases from J, the gap between germline ends came to 5 bases. The CDR3 is 15 residues long. The DNA of the CDR3 is TGTGCCAGCAGTTACGGCCACTCTGGGGCCAACGTCCTGACTTTC. It encodes CASSYGHSGANVLTF.

The V call is TRBV5-4, the J call TRBJ1-6, with D perhaps matching TRBD1 (5 bases). The CDR3 has 18 amino acids. Germline assignment: CDR1 SGHNT and CDR2 YYREEE (reference sequence). V was pared by 3 bases and J by 7 bases, with 23 bases between. Here the CDR3 DNA reads TGTGCCAGCAGCTCAAAAAAACCCCCGGGCCAGGGAAATTCACCCCTCCACTTT. Amino acid sequence: CASSSKKPPGQGNSPLHF.

For the CDR3, the DNA is TGTGCCAGCAGCTCCGGACTAGCGGAGATCTACGAGCAGTACTTC. Translating gives CASSSGLAEIYEQYF. The chain uses TRBV5-4 and TRBJ2-7; 10 nucleotides line up with TRBD2. V was pared by 3 bases and J by 3 bases, with 6 bases of the junction left unmatched. Germline V lookup: CDR1 SGHNT, CDR2 YYREEE (reference sequence). CDR3 length: 15 residues.

DNA for the CDR3: TGTGCCAGCAATCTCTCCCCGGGGACTGAAGCTTTCTTT. This sequence encodes CASNLSPGTEAFF. V is TRBV2 and J is TRBJ1-1; D is ambiguous. Germline CDR1 and CDR2: SNHLY and FYNNEI. Trimming removed 7 bases at V and 5 bases at J, with 14 bases between. The CDR3 spans 13 residues. The complete variable domain, with remaining parts taken from reference TRBV2 and TRBJ1-1, reads EPEVTQTPSHQVTQMGQEVILRCVPISNHLYFYWYRQILGQKVEFLVSFYNNEISEKSEIFDDQFSVERPDGSNFTLKIRSTKLEDSAMYFCASNLSPGTEAFFGQGTRLTVV.